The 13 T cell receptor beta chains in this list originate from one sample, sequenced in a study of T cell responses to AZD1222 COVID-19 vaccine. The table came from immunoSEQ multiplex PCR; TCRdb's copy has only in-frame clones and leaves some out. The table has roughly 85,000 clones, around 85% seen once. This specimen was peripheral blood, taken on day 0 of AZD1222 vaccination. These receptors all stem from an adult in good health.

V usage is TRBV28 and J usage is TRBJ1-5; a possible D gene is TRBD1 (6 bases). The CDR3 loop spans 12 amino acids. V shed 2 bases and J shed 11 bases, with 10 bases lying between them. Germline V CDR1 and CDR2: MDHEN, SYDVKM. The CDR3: CASSLQGRSQHF. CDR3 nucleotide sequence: TGTGCCAGCAGTTTACAGGGGAGGTCCCAGCATTTT.

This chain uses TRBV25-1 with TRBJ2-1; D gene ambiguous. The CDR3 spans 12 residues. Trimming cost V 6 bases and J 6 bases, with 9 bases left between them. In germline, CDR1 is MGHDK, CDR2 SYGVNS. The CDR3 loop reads CASSVTPNEQFF. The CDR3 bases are TGTGCCAGCAGCGTAACCCCCAATGAGCAGTTCTTC.

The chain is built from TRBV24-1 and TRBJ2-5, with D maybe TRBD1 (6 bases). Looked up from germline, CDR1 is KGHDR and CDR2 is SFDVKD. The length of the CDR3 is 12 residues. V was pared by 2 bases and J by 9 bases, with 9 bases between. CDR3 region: CATSDSGDAQYF. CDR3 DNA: TGTGCCACCAGTGATTCAGGGGATGCCCAGTACTTC.

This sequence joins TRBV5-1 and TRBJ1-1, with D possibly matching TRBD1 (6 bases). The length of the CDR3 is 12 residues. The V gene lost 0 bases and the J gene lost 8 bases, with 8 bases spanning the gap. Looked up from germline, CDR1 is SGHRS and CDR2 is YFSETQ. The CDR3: CASSLAGQEAFF. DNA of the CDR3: TGCGCCAGCAGCTTGGCTGGACAGGAAGCTTTCTTT.

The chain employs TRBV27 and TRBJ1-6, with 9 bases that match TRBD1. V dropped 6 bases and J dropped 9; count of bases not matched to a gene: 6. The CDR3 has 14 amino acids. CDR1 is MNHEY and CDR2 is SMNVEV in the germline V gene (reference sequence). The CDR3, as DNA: TGTGCCAGCAGGACCGGGACAGGGCGTTCACCCCTCCACTTT. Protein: CASRTGTGRSPLHF.

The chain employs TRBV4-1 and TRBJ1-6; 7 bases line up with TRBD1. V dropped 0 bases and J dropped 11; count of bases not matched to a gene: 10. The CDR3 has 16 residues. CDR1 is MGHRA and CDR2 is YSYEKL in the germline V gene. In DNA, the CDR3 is TGCGCCAGCAGCCAAGAACGATCAGGGGGTACGACACCCCTCCACTTT. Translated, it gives CASSQERSGGTTPLHF.

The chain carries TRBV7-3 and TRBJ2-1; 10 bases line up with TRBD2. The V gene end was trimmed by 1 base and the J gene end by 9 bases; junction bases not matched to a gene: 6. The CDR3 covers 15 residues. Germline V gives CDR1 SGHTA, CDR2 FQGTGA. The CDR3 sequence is CASSLRRAGGAEQFF. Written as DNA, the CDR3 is TGTGCCAGCAGCTTAAGGCGAGCGGGAGGGGCTGAGCAGTTCTTC.

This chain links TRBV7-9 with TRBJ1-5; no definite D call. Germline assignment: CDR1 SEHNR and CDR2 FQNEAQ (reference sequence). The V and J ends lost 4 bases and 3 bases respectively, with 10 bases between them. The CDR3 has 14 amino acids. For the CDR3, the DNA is TGTGCCAGCAGCTACGGCAGCTCCAATCAGCCCCAGCATTTT. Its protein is CASSYGSSNQPQHF.

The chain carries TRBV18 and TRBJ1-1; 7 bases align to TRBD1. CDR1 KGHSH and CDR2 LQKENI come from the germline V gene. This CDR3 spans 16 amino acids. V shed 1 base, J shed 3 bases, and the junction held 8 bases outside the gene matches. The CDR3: CASSPLKGAKDTEAFF. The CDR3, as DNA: TGTGCCAGCTCACCACTTAAGGGGGCGAAGGACACTGAAGCTTTCTTT.

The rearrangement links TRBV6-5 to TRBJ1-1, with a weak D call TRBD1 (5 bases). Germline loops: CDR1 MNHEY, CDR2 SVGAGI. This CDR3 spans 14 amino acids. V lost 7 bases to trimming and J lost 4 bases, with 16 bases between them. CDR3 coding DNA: TGTGCCAGCACCATCAGGGATGGGGGCACTGAAGCTTTCTTT. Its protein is CASTIRDGGTEAFF.

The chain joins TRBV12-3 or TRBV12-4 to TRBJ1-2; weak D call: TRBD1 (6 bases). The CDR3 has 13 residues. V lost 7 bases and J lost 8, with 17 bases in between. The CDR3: CASNLPGAGGYTF. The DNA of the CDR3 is TGTGCCAGCAACCTACCGGGGGCGGGGGGCTACACCTTC.

DNA of the CDR3: TGTGCCAGCAGCTCAACTAGCGGGGCCTACAATGAGCAGTTCTTC. Translating it yields CASSSTSGAYNEQFF. V is TRBV7-3 and J is TRBJ2-1, with 10 bases lining up with TRBD2. Germline CDR1 is SGHTA and CDR2 is FQGTGA. This CDR3 spans 15 amino acids. V shed 4 bases and J 2 bases; nucleotides not matched to a gene: 2.

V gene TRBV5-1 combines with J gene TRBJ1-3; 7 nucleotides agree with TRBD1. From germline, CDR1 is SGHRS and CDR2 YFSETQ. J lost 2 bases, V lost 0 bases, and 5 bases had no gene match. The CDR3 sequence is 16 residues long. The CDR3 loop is CASSLGPTGAGNTIYF. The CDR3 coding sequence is TGCGCCAGCAGCTTGGGGCCCACAGGGGCTGGAAACACCATATATTTT.